The source of this T cell receptor beta chain is a study of cytomegalovirus exposure and HLA in healthy donors. Study in general: Both the approximately 120 validation repertoires and the 500 to 700 first-cohort repertoires used the same platform, as reported by a later analysis.

Note on this clone: Its target is unknown.

CDR3 length equals 17 residues. Germline lookup yields CDR1 MDHEN and CDR2 SYDVKM. J gave up 8 bases and V 2 bases, and 13 bases lay outside the gene matches. Study-wide results and limits: For most TCR sequences rarity was the rule, although some public TCRs occurred in many donors. The study recorded over 150 TCR beta chains that were cytomegalovirus-associated.

TCRdb keeps only in-frame clones here, not all; method: immunoSEQ multiplex PCR. There are approximately 160,000 clones in the sample; about 90% occur only once, and approximately 3% lies in the top ten. These donors were members of the 120-subject validation cohort, a group separate from the approximately 670-subject first cohort. This sequence joins TRBV28 and TRBJ1-4, with 8 bases matching TRBD1. This clonotype was obtained from a woman between 18 and 30 years old in good health and CMV-seropositive. The sample was PBMCs. CDR3 residues: CASSLETGALRREKLFF. As DNA, the CDR3 is TGTGCCAGCAGTTTAGAGACAGGGGCTCTCCGGCGGGAAAAACTGTTTTTT.